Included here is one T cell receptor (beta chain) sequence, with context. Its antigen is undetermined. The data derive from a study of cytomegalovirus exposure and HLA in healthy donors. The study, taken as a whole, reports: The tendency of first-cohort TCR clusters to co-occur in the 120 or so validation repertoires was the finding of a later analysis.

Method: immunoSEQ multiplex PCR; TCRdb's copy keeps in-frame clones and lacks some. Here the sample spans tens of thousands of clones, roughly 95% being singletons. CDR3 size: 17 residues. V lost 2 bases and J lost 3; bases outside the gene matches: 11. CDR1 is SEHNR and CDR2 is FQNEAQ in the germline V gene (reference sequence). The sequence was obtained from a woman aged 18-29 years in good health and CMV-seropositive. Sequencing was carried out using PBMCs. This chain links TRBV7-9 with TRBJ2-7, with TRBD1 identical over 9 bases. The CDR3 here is CASSLNKGQGRYYEQYF. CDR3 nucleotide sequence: TGTGCCAGCAGCTTAAATAAGGGACAGGGACGCTACTACGAGCAGTACTTC.